A single sample gave rise to the 10 T cell receptor beta chains below, sequenced in a study of cytomegalovirus exposure and HLA in healthy donors (TCRdb year 2017). Library prep was done by the immunoSEQ multiplex PCR assay. The multiplex PCR relied on a mix of 60 forward primers for TCR Vbeta segments and 13 reverse primers for TCR Jbeta segments. TCRdb limited this immuneACCESS table to in-frame rearrangements with V and J called. A share of clones is missing; checked studies link under half to unresolved V genes, and the rest is unexplained. The sample's table covers 85,000 to 110,000 clones. The ten biggest clones cover around 3.5% of the sample. Sequenced: PBMCs. These receptors were obtained from a man in his forties in good health and CMV-seronegative.

The chain recombines TRBV5-1 with TRBJ2-1, with 8 bases identical to TRBD2. In germline, CDR1 is SGHRS, CDR2 YFSETQ. The V segment lost 0 bases and the J segment 7 bases; nucleotides outside the gene matches: 9. This CDR3 contains 16 residues. The CDR3 sequence: CASSLAPGGLGNEQFF. The DNA for the CDR3 is TGCGCCAGCAGCTTGGCCCCGGGGGGGCTGGGGAATGAGCAGTTCTTC.

This chain links TRBV7-2 with TRBJ2-3; TRBD2 might be the D (5 bases). V was clipped by 1 base and J by 0 bases, with 5 bases between them. Germline-derived CDR1 and CDR2 are SGHTA and FQGNSA. This CDR3 has 14 residues. CDR3: CASSLGTSTDTQYF. The CDR3 bases are TGTGCCAGCAGCTTAGGGACTAGCACAGATACGCAGTATTTT.

The chain carries TRBV5-1 and TRBJ2-3, with 14 bases fitting TRBD2. The CDR3 is 18 amino acids. CDR1 and CDR2 from the germline V gene are SGHRS and YFSETQ. V lost 1 base, J lost 3 bases, and 7 bases stayed unmatched. The CDR3 DNA is TGCGCCAGCAGCTTGACCCGACTAGCGGGGGGGCCTACAGATACGCAGTATTTT. Protein: CASSLTRLAGGPTDTQYF.

This sequence joins TRBV6-6 and TRBJ1-1; D ambiguous. The V gene lost 2 bases and the J gene lost 1 base, with 5 bases spanning the gap. CDR3 length equals 13 residues. CDR1 and CDR2 from the germline V gene are MNHNY and SVGAGI (reference sequence). The CDR3 nucleotides are TGTGCCAGCAGTTACGCGGAGAACACTGAAGCTTTCTTT. It encodes CASSYAENTEAFF.

The rearrangement links TRBV20-1 to TRBJ2-3; possibly TRBD1 for D (6 bases). Germline loops: CDR1 DFQATT, CDR2 SNEGSKA (reference sequence). Trimming removed 6 bases at V and 11 bases at J, with 12 bases between. This CDR3 region has 10 residues. The CDR3 here is CSATGQKQYF. CDR3 nucleotide sequence: TGCAGTGCCACAGGACAGAAGCAGTATTTT.

V and J are TRBV7-6 and TRBJ2-1, with 10 bases that match TRBD2. The CDR3 extends over 15 amino acids. CDR1 and CDR2 (germline): SGHVS, FNYEAQ. With V trimmed by 4 bases and J by 7 bases, 7 bases remained unmatched. The CDR3: CASSSGLALGNEQFF. In nucleotides, the CDR3 is TGTGCCAGCAGCTCGGGACTAGCGCTGGGGAATGAGCAGTTCTTC.

The rearrangement joins TRBV7-9 to TRBJ1-4; 8 positions agree with TRBD1. The CDR3 has 15 amino acids. Germline V gives CDR1 SEHNR, CDR2 FQNEAQ (reference sequence). The J segment lost 12 bases and the V segment lost 1 base, leaving 10 bases of the junction unmatched. CDR3 loop: CASSLVEEQGDELFF. As DNA, the CDR3 is TGTGCCAGCAGCTTAGTGGAGGAACAGGGGGATGAACTGTTTTTT.

The V call is TRBV19, the J call TRBJ1-4, with 12 bases fitting TRBD1. The CDR3 loop spans 15 amino acids. V dropped 4 bases and J dropped 8; count of bases not matched to a gene: 5. In germline, CDR1 is LNHDA, CDR2 SQIVND (reference sequence). The CDR3 region has the DNA TGTGCCAGTAGTAGGGACAGGGGGCGGCAAGAAAAACTGTTTTTT. As protein: CASSRDRGRQEKLFF.

The V call is TRBV5-1, the J call TRBJ1-1, with unresolved D. This CDR3 comprises 14 residues. Germline V lookup: CDR1 SGHRS, CDR2 YFSETQ. V was clipped by 2 bases and J by 8 bases, with 16 bases between them. The CDR3, as DNA: TGCGCCAGCAGCTTTGAGACATCTCTTGTGGAAGCTTTCTTT. It translates to CASSFETSLVEAFF.

This chain links TRBV6-6 with TRBJ2-7, with 8 bases fitting TRBD2. The CDR3 runs to 16 residues. The germline CDR1 and CDR2 sequences are MNHNY and SVGAGI (reference sequence). J was trimmed by 4 bases and V by 6 bases; bases with no gene match: 14. The CDR3 DNA sequence: TGTGCCAGCAGAACTAGGGCCGGGAGGGCGGCGTACGAGCAGTACTTC. Protein: CASRTRAGRAAYEQYF.